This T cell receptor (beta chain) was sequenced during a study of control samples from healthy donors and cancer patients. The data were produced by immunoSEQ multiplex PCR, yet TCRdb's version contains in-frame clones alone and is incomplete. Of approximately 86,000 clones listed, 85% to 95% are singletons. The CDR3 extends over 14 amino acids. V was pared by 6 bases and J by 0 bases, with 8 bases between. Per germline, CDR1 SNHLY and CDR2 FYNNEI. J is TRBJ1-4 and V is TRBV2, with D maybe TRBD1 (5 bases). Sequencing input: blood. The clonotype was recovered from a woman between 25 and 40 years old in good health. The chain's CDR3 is CASRPGPTNEKLFF. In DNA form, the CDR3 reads TGTGCCAGCAGGCCGGGACCAACTAATGAAAAACTGTTTTTT.